This T cell receptor beta chain was found in a study of T-cell memory formation after mild COVID-19. TCRdb re-called the 5' RACE reads with MiXCR, one entry per CDR3 protein. This table holds about 430,000 distinct CDR3 sequences, 24% found once. Germline values: CDR1 LGHNA, CDR2 YSLEER. The CDR3 covers 15 residues. The ends were cut back, 2 bases at V and 7 bases at J, with 18 bases in the middle. This clonotype was counted only a few times. As yet, its antigen is unknown. The study, taken as a whole, reports: Researchers found some responding clones in pre-infection memory, a sign that cross-reactive memory joined.

The V gene is TRBV4-3, the J gene TRBJ2-7, with a tentative D call TRBD2 (7 bases). The source of this sequence is an adult woman who had mild COVID-19 (a few samples of this study predate the infection). Cell type and time point are not known. The material sequenced was PBMCs or a T cell subset sorted from them (not recorded which). The CDR3 bases are TGCGCCAGCAGCCAAATTGACGGGGGGCCGTGGGAGCAGTACTTC. This encodes CASSQIDGGPWEQYF.